These 22 T cell receptor beta chains were sequenced from one sample in a study of blood T cells in healthy people across ages. It was with a sample-barcoded 5' primer and a J-beta primer mix that a second PCR of about 6 to 12 cycles was run. Each CDR3 protein gets one entry after TCRdb re-called the 5' RACE reads with MiXCR. The data contain approximately 770,000 distinct CDR3 sequences, about three fifths of them seen just once; the ten biggest clones take up roughly 22%. What was sequenced was blood. These receptors came from a young man in good health.

CDR3 coding DNA: TGCGCCAGCAGCAGGCGACTAGCAGCCAATGAGCAGTTCTTC. Its translation is CASSRRLAANEQFF. V is TRBV5-1 and J is TRBJ2-1; 7 nucleotides match TRBD2. The CDR3 consists of 14 residues. Germline V CDR1 and CDR2: SGHRS, YFSETQ. J was trimmed by 6 bases and V by 4 bases; bases with no gene match: 7.

The CDR3 is CASRETGGEGQPQHF. CDR3 coding DNA: TGTGCCAGCAGAGAGACAGGGGGCGAAGGTCAGCCCCAGCATTTT. The chain employs TRBV27 and TRBJ1-5; TRBD1 agrees at 10 bases. The V and J ends lost 6 bases and 6 bases, in that order; junction bases with no gene match: 8. CDR1 and CDR2 from the germline V gene are MNHEY and SMNVEV (reference sequence). There are 15 residues in the CDR3.

This chain connects TRBV20-1 to TRBJ2-7, with 8 bases lining up with TRBD2. Near its end, the DNA agrees better with TRBJ2-1, so the J call may be wrong. Germline CDR1 and CDR2: DFQATT and SNEGSKA (reference sequence). This CDR3 has 14 amino acids. CDR3: CSARAGTRDGEQFF. The CDR3 region has the DNA TGCAGTGCTAGAGCCGGGACTAGAGATGGCGAGCAGTTCTTC.

As concerns this clonotype: The conserved phenylalanine or tryptophan normally closing the CDR3 is absent here, so this likely arose from a read error. The DNA is omitted, as the CDR3 cannot be located on it reliably, and the CDR3 follows TCRdb's listing. The rearrangement links TRBV6-2 or TRBV6-3 to TRBJ2-5; the table names TRBD1, a call not compared with the DNA. Germline assignment: CDR1 MNHEY and CDR2 SVGEGT. A total of 16 residues make up the CDR3, ends included. This CDR3 is CASSDSGTVHGYTFGS.

On this clonotype itself: A much larger clone differs from this one at a single base, so this may be a read error. The chain is built from TRBV7-2 and TRBJ2-5; 8 bases line up with TRBD1. Trimming cost V 5 bases and J 5 bases; bases outside gene matches: 7. The CDR3 runs 14 residues. Germline values: CDR1 SGHTA, CDR2 FQGNSA. CDR3 coding DNA: TGTGCCAGCAGCAAACGACAGGGGATCGAGACCCAGTACTTC. It specifies CASSKRQGIETQYF.

This clonotype was found a few times. V is TRBV29-1 and J is TRBJ2-7; D is possibly TRBD1 (6 bases). Gene TRBJ2-5 matches the end of the DNA better, so the J call may be wrong. CDR3 length equals 14 residues. Germline V gene sequence: CDR1 SQVTM, CDR2 ANQGSEA. In DNA form, the CDR3 reads TGCAGCGTTGACGGCAGCAGGGGAAGAGAGACCCAGTACTTC. Protein product: CSVDGSRGRETQYF.

The chain combines TRBV28 with TRBJ2-3; D may be TRBD1 (5 bases). Trimming shortened V by 3 bases and J by 4 bases, and 11 bases separated the two germline ends. Germline V CDR1 and CDR2: MDHEN, SYDVKM. The length of the CDR3 is 14 residues. The CDR3 coding sequence is TGTGCCAGCAGTTTTTTCAGGGCCCCAGATACGCAGTATTTT. Its protein product is CASSFFRAPDTQYF.

The V gene is TRBV7-6, the J gene TRBJ2-1, with 10 bases that match TRBD1. The CDR3 totals 14 residues. V lost 4 bases to trimming and J lost 11 bases; unmatched junction nucleotides: 8. Germline loops: CDR1 SGHVS, CDR2 FNYEAQ. The CDR3 here is CASSSTTGGAQQFF. The CDR3 DNA follows: TGTGCCAGCAGCTCAACGACAGGGGGCGCCCAGCAGTTCTTC.

The chain carries TRBV7-9 and TRBJ2-5; D possibly uses TRBD1 or TRBD2 (6 bases each). The CDR3 has 15 residues. The ends were cut back, 7 bases at V and 2 bases at J, with 17 bases in the middle. Germline CDR1 is SEHNR and CDR2 is FQNEAQ (reference sequence). CDR3 residues: CASTSGWRGQETQYF. The CDR3, as DNA: TGTGCCAGCACCTCCGGTTGGAGGGGGCAAGAGACCCAGTACTTC.

The chain couples TRBV7-6 to TRBJ2-3; weak D call: TRBD1 (6 bases). The CDR3 runs 16 residues. The ends were cut back, 5 bases at V and 1 base at J, with 16 bases in the middle. Germline V lookup: CDR1 SGHVS, CDR2 FNYEAQ. The DNA for the CDR3 is TGTGCCAGCAGCCCCAACAGGGCCTCGGGCACAGATACGCAGTATTTT. This gives the protein CASSPNRASGTDTQYF. Together with reference TRBV7-6 and TRBJ2-3, the CDR3 gives the full variable domain: GAGVSQSPRYKVTKRGQDVALRCDPISGHVSLYWYRQALGQGPEFLTYFNYEAQQDKSGLPNDRFSAERPEGSISTLTIQRTEQRDSAMYRCASSPNRASGTDTQYFGPGTRLTVL.

The chain links TRBV24-1 to TRBJ2-1; D possibly matches TRBD1 or TRBD2 (6 bases each). CDR3 length equals 16 residues. V was shortened by 5 bases and J by 3 bases, with 16 bases between the two germline ends. The germline V gene has CDR1 KGHDR and CDR2 SFDVKD. The CDR3, as DNA: TGTGCCACCAGTGGTACAGGGCTAGCGTACTACAATGAGCAGTTCTTC. It encodes CATSGTGLAYYNEQFF.

This clonotype has only a few counts. The rearrangement uses TRBV20-1 and TRBJ1-1; D is uncertain. The CDR3 length is 13 residues. The V end lost 3 bases, the J end lost 3 bases, and 11 bases lay between the germline ends. Germline CDR1 is DFQATT and CDR2 is SNEGSKA (reference sequence). The CDR3 sequence: CSASRYSDTEAFF. The CDR3 coding sequence is TGCAGTGCTAGCCGGTACAGTGACACTGAAGCTTTCTTT.

This chain uses TRBV29-1 with TRBJ1-1; possible D gene TRBD1, 6 bases. From germline, CDR1 is SQVTM and CDR2 ANQGSEA. The CDR3 is 15 residues long. Trimming removed 6 bases from V and 3 bases from J, with 20 bases in between. In DNA, the CDR3 is TGCAGCGTAGGGGACACGAGGGGTTGGGACACTGAAGCTTTCTTT. Translated: CSVGDTRGWDTEAFF.

The V gene is TRBV4-2, the J gene TRBJ1-1; TRBD1 is a possible D gene (5 bases). CDR3 size: 15 residues. Germline CDR1 is LGHNA and CDR2 is YNFKEQ. V was cut by 5 bases and J by 0 bases, with 13 bases left in between. Written as DNA, the CDR3 is TGTGCCAGCAGCTCGATAGGGGAGGTGAACACTGAAGCTTTCTTT. Protein sequence: CASSSIGEVNTEAFF.

This clonotype has just a few counts. The V and J genes are TRBV6-5 and TRBJ2-5; D gene unclear. The J call may be faulty, since TRBJ2-7 better matches the DNA end. CDR3 length equals 12 residues. Germline loops: CDR1 MNHEY, CDR2 SVGAGI. DNA for the CDR3: TGTGCCAGCAGGCACCCGTCGAGCGAGCAGTACTTC. This codes for CASRHPSSEQYF.

This clonotype turned up a few times. The gene calls are TRBV2 and TRBJ2-3; 9 bases match TRBD1. There are 16 residues in the CDR3. V shed 3 bases, J shed 4 bases, and the junction held 8 bases outside the gene matches. Germline loops: CDR1 SNHLY, CDR2 FYNNEI. The CDR3, as DNA: TGTGCCAGCAGTGACCCGGGGACAGGGTTTTCAGATACGCAGTATTTT. It translates to CASSDPGTGFSDTQYF.

The V call is TRBV7-2, the J call TRBJ2-1; D uncertain. The germline V gene encodes CDR1 SGHTA and CDR2 FQGNSA. This CDR3 is 14 amino acids long. Trimming shortened V by 0 bases and J by 6 bases, and 9 bases separated the two germline ends. The CDR3: CASSLATASNEQFF. The CDR3 nucleotides read TGTGCCAGCAGCTTAGCCACAGCAAGCAATGAGCAGTTCTTC.

Only a few counts were recorded for this clonotype. J is TRBJ1-2 and V is TRBV20-1, with D maybe TRBD1 (5 bases). The CDR3 spans 11 residues. Germline V gene lookup returns CDR1 DFQATT and CDR2 SNEGSKA (reference sequence). Deletions cut 0 bases from V and 7 bases from J, with 6 bases between. CDR3 region: CSARDGAGYTF. In nucleotides, the CDR3 is TGCAGTGCTAGAGATGGGGCTGGCTACACCTTC.

This clonotype was picked up one time. This chain links TRBV6-5 with TRBJ2-5; possible D gene TRBD2, 5 bases. The ends were cut back, 5 bases at V and 2 bases at J, with 12 bases in the middle. Germline values: CDR1 MNHEY, CDR2 SVGAGI. This CDR3 has 14 amino acids. CDR3 DNA sequence: TGTGCCAGCAGTACAACACCGGGGCAAGAGACCCAGTACTTC. Protein sequence: CASSTTPGQETQYF.

In this sample, this clonotype turned up once. The chain carries TRBV10-3 and TRBJ2-7; D tentatively fits TRBD1 or TRBD2 (5 bases each). The length of the CDR3 is 18 residues. The V gene lost 6 bases and the J gene lost 7 bases, with 31 bases spanning the gap. Germline-derived CDR1 and CDR2 are ENHRY and SYGVKD. The CDR3 loop is CAISEVLLGATAGEEQYF. DNA for the CDR3: TGTGCCATCAGCGAAGTCTTACTAGGGGCGACTGCCGGGGAGGAGCAGTACTTC.

The rearrangement uses TRBV18 and TRBJ2-6; tentatively, D is TRBD1 (6 bases). V was clipped by 1 base and J by 4 bases, with 11 bases between them. Germline V gives CDR1 KGHSH, CDR2 LQKENI. The CDR3 runs to 16 residues. CDR3 sequence reads: CASSPRQDSGANVLTF. CDR3 coding DNA: TGTGCCAGCTCACCACGACAGGACTCCGGGGCCAACGTCCTGACTTTC.

This CDR3 is CASRSRRSYGYTF. In DNA form, the CDR3 reads TGTGCCAGCAGGAGCCGACGTTCCTATGGCTACACCTTC. V usage is TRBV12-3 or TRBV12-4 and J usage is TRBJ1-2; D uncertain. There are 13 residues in the CDR3. The V gene lost 6 bases and the J gene lost 4 bases, with 12 bases spanning the gap.